The 13 T cell receptor beta chains listed next were all sequenced from one sample in a study of cytomegalovirus exposure and HLA in healthy donors. The PCR contained 60 Vbeta and 13 Jbeta primers. Sequencing was performed with immunoSEQ multiplex PCR; in TCRdb, only in-frame clones are kept and a portion is missing. The table lists some 200,000 clones. Sequencing was performed on PBMCs. Receptors originate from a boy under 18 in good health and CMV-seronegative.

This chain links TRBV7-2 with TRBJ1-2; 7 bases align to TRBD1. This CDR3 is built from 14 residues. V was pared by 1 base and J by 8 bases, with 7 bases of the junction left unmatched. Germline V gene sequence: CDR1 SGHTA, CDR2 FQGNSA. The CDR3 spells CASSLVPNRGGYTF. The DNA for the CDR3 is TGTGCCAGCAGCTTAGTTCCGAACAGGGGCGGCTACACCTTC.

V and J are TRBV7-3 and TRBJ2-5, with D possibly TRBD2 on 6 matching bases. Trimming took off 0 bases at V and 4 bases at J, with 12 bases between the two ends. The CDR3 runs to 15 residues. Germline CDR1 is SGHTA and CDR2 is FQGTGA. CDR3 region: CASSLTSAGGETQYF. In DNA, the CDR3 is TGTGCCAGCAGCTTAACGTCAGCGGGCGGAGAGACCCAGTACTTC.

V and J are TRBV5-5 and TRBJ1-1; D unresolved. Trimming took off 5 bases at V and 2 bases at J, with 19 bases between the two ends. Per the germline V gene, CDR1 is SGHKS and CDR2 is YYEKEE (reference sequence). The CDR3 is 16 amino acids. This chain's CDR3 is CASSLREPLGNTEAFF. CDR3 DNA sequence: TGTGCCAGCAGTTTGCGGGAGCCTCTAGGAAACACTGAAGCTTTCTTT.

The rearrangement links TRBV19 to TRBJ1-5, with TRBD1 matching 8 bases. CDR3 length: 15 residues. Germline V lookup: CDR1 LNHDA, CDR2 SQIVND (reference sequence). J gave up 4 bases and V 4 bases, and 6 bases lay outside the gene matches. DNA for the CDR3: TGTGCCAGTAGTACGGGGACAGGATGGAATCAGCCCCAGCATTTT. This codes for CASSTGTGWNQPQHF.

The gene calls are TRBV18 and TRBJ1-2, with D unclear. Trimming left V 0 bases short and J 4 bases short, with 9 bases between. This CDR3 is built from 14 residues. In germline, CDR1 is KGHSH, CDR2 LQKENI. The CDR3 spells CASSPPAASYGYTF. As DNA, the CDR3 is TGTGCCAGCTCACCACCGGCCGCCTCCTATGGCTACACCTTC.

This chain joins TRBV4-3 and TRBJ2-6, with TRBD1 as a possible D gene (5 bases). Trimming took 2 bases from V and 0 from J, leaving 17 bases between them. CDR3 length equals 19 residues. Germline CDR1 and CDR2: LGHNA and YSLEER. In nucleotides, the CDR3 is TGCGCCAGCAGCCAACGATTTGGGGCTTCCGACTCTGGGGCCAACGTCCTGACTTTC. It translates to CASSQRFGASDSGANVLTF.

This rearrangement joins TRBV29-1 to TRBJ2-3, with TRBD1 matching 10 bases. CDR1 and CDR2 (germline): SQVTM, ANQGSEA. The CDR3 runs 13 residues. Germline trimming cut 7 bases from V and 6 bases from J; bases unmatched to any gene: 7. Here the CDR3 DNA reads TGCAGCGCCTGGGACAGGGGAGGGGATACGCAGTATTTT. Translation gives CSAWDRGGDTQYF.

CDR3 coding DNA: TGCAGTGCTCACGAGGATTATGGCTACACCTTC. Encoded protein: CSAHEDYGYTF. J is TRBJ1-2 and V is TRBV20-1; no definite D call. V was shortened by 5 bases and J by 5 bases, with 9 bases between the two germline ends. CDR1 DFQATT and CDR2 SNEGSKA come from the germline V gene (reference sequence). The CDR3 loop spans 11 amino acids.

The chain recombines TRBV7-9 with TRBJ2-1; 16 nucleotides align to TRBD2. The CDR3 is 19 residues long. V shed 5 bases and J 1 base; nucleotides not matched to a gene: 8. Germline values: CDR1 SEHNR, CDR2 FQNEAQ (reference sequence). The CDR3 spells CASSGTGLAGGRSYNEQFF. CDR3 coding DNA: TGTGCCAGCAGCGGCACGGGACTAGCGGGGGGGCGTTCCTACAATGAGCAGTTCTTC.

This chain uses TRBV7-9 with TRBJ2-5; D is undetermined. From germline, CDR1 is SEHNR and CDR2 FQNEAQ (reference sequence). This CDR3 contains 17 residues. V was pared by 2 bases and J by 2 bases, with 18 bases between. Here the CDR3 reads CASSLSRHITRQETQYF. In nucleotides, the CDR3 is TGTGCCAGCAGCTTATCGCGCCATATTACCCGTCAAGAGACCCAGTACTTC.

The chain couples TRBV14 to TRBJ2-7; 9 bases agree with TRBD2. Germline V gene data show CDR1 as SGHDN and CDR2 as FVKESK. This CDR3 contains 19 residues. Germline trimming cut 0 bases from V and 2 bases from J; bases unmatched to any gene: 14. The CDR3 sequence is CASSQDPSSISGGPYEQYF. CDR3 coding DNA: TGTGCCAGCAGCCAAGACCCATCCTCCATTAGCGGGGGCCCCTACGAGCAGTACTTC.

The chain links TRBV30 to TRBJ2-4; 9 positions match TRBD1. Germline CDR1 GTSNPN, CDR2 SVGIG (reference sequence). This CDR3 comprises 13 residues. Trimming at V came to 3 bases and at J to 5 bases, leaving 2 bases not matched to a gene. The CDR3 spells CAWSRTGENIQYF. In nucleotides, the CDR3 is TGTGCCTGGAGCAGGACAGGGGAAAACATTCAGTACTTC.

The rearrangement links TRBV28 to TRBJ1-2; D might be TRBD1 (5 bases). V lost 7 bases and J lost 8, with 14 bases in between. Germline CDR1 MDHEN, CDR2 SYDVKM. The CDR3 extends over 12 amino acids. CDR3 nucleotide sequence: TGTGCCAGCACTCGACAGACTCGCGGCTACACCTTC. Protein sequence: CASTRQTRGYTF.